The clone carrying this T cell receptor (beta chain) was recorded at least ten times. Its antigen is unknown. Via MiXCR, TCRdb re-called the 5' RACE reads, giving one row per CDR3 protein. This table has some 38,000 distinct CDR3 sequences, less than 4% appearing once. These data are taken from a study of CD8 T cells in ankylosing spondylitis. Germline V gene lookup returns CDR1 SGDLS and CDR2 YYNGEE. The CDR3 is made up of 16 amino acids. Between the trimmed V and J ends, which lost 0 bases and 4 bases, there was a span of 11 bases. Study outcomes and limitations: In reactive arthritis synovial fluid and blood, some motif variants had been reported before. The clones that were linked to disease were reported to be significantly enriched in matched synovial fluid samples from ankylosing spondylitis patients.

The sample was blood, either unsorted or a sorted T cell fraction (not recorded which). The chain uses TRBV9 and TRBJ1-6; D is undetermined. The TCR originated in a male donor with ankylosing spondylitis or in good health (not recorded which). The CDR3 DNA sequence: TGTGCCAGCAGCGTAGGGTTGAGAGATTATAATTCACCCCTCCACTTT. It specifies CASSVGLRDYNSPLHF.